The T cell receptor (beta chain) described here comes from a study of CD8 T cells in ankylosing spondylitis. In this sample, this clonotype turned up a few times. Antigen specificity is unknown. This CDR3 spans 14 amino acids. The V and J ends lost 3 bases and 0 bases respectively, with 11 bases between them. The V gene's germline CDR1 is DFQATT and CDR2 SNEGSKA (reference sequence). Study-level findings and limits: Matched ankylosing spondylitis synovial fluid reportedly showed significant enrichment of disease-linked clones. One TCR beta motif, made up of under ten highly homologous variants, appeared characteristic of ankylosing spondylitis blood. A number of the motif variants had already been described in reactive arthritis synovial fluid and blood.

Libraries of TCR beta came from quantitative 5'-RACE with molecular barcodes. TCRdb analysed the 5' RACE reads with MiXCR anew, one entry per CDR3 protein. This table has about 220,000 distinct CDR3 sequences, 15% to 20% appearing once. The receptor was derived from a male donor with ankylosing spondylitis. This sequence joins TRBV20-1 and TRBJ1-1; D is unclear. The specimen sequenced was blood, either unsorted or a sorted T cell fraction (not recorded which). The CDR3 reads CSASVPTVNTEAFF. The CDR3 DNA follows: TGCAGTGCTAGCGTTCCCACAGTGAACACTGAAGCTTTCTTT.